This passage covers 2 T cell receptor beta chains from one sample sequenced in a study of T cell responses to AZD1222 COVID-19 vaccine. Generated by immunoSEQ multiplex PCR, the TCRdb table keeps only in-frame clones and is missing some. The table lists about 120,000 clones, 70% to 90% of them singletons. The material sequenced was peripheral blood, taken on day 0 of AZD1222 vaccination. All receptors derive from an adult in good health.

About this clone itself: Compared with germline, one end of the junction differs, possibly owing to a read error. In DNA, the CDR3 is TGCGCCAGCAGCCAAGATTACGAGACTAGCGGGGGTACAGATACACAGTATTTT. Residues: CASSQDYETSGGTDTQYF. The rearrangement links TRBV4-1 to TRBJ2-3; 12 bases fit TRBD2. Germline CDR1 reads MGHRA; CDR2 reads YSYEKL. The CDR3 spans 18 residues.

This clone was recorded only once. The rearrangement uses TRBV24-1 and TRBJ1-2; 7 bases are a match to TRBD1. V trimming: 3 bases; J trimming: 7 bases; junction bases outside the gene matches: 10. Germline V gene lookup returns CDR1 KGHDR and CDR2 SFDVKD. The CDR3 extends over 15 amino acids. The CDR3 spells CATSDAGQSSSGYTF. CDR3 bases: TGTGCCACCAGTGATGCGGGACAGTCCTCGAGTGGCTACACCTTC.